Listed below are T cell receptor beta chains from one sample, sequenced in a study of shared clonotypes between healthy human individuals. This table comes from immunoSEQ multiplex PCR, and its TCRdb copy is limited to in-frame clones, with some not included. The sample includes about 580,000 clones, roughly 98% seen only once; the top ten take 0.3%. The sequencing sample was made of naive CD8+ T cells sorted from blood. The origin of the receptors is a man aged 25 to 40 in good health. The conserved cysteine and the conserved F or W are not part of the CDR3 here. A D gene is named only where the DNA matches it firmly.

j_call: TRBJ2-3
cdr3_length: 13
v_call: TRBV7-2
d_call: TRBD2
cdr3_aa: ASSPVAGGGDTQY

j_call: TRBJ2-3
cdr3_length: 13
v_call: TRBV29-1
d_call: TRBD1
cdr3_aa: SGLDGTGNADTQY

j_call: TRBJ2-7
cdr3_length: 13
v_call: TRBV6-5
d_call: -
cdr3_aa: ASSYASGGTYEQY

j_call: TRBJ2-1
cdr3_length: 15
v_call: TRBV19
d_call: TRBD2
cdr3_aa: ASSPMGLAGGPIEQF

j_call: TRBJ2-1
cdr3_length: 11
v_call: TRBV11-2
d_call: -
cdr3_aa: ASSPGLPPEQF

j_call: TRBJ2-1
cdr3_length: 14
v_call: TRBV12-5
d_call: TRBD2
cdr3_aa: ASGLVGGATHNEQF

j_call: TRBJ2-5
cdr3_length: 12
v_call: TRBV7-9
d_call: TRBD2
cdr3_aa: ASSLLAAQETQY

j_call: TRBJ2-3
cdr3_length: 14
v_call: TRBV7-9
d_call: -
cdr3_aa: ASSPMTGTSTDTQY

j_call: TRBJ1-5
cdr3_length: 13
v_call: TRBV30
d_call: -
cdr3_aa: AWSVPPQRSQPQH

j_call: TRBJ2-7
cdr3_length: 12
v_call: TRBV27
d_call: -
cdr3_aa: ASSLVGTSYEQY

j_call: TRBJ2-1
cdr3_length: 13
v_call: TRBV5-5
d_call: TRBD2
cdr3_aa: ASTPPGLAGNEQF

j_call: TRBJ1-1
cdr3_length: 12
v_call: TRBV7-9
d_call: -
cdr3_aa: ASSPPQGNTEAF

j_call: TRBJ1-1
cdr3_length: 11
v_call: TRBV30
d_call: -
cdr3_aa: AWSVDRVTEAF

j_call: TRBJ2-1
cdr3_length: 14
v_call: TRBV28
d_call: -
cdr3_aa: ASSLASGVSYNEQF

j_call: TRBJ1-3
cdr3_length: 11
v_call: TRBV9
d_call: -
cdr3_aa: ASSAASGNTIY

j_call: TRBJ2-2
cdr3_length: 14
v_call: TRBV11-2
d_call: TRBD2
cdr3_aa: ASSLILAGDTGELF

j_call: TRBJ1-2
cdr3_length: 14
v_call: TRBV27
d_call: -
cdr3_aa: ASSLKTAKGDHGYT

j_call: TRBJ2-3
cdr3_length: 12
v_call: TRBV29-1
d_call: TRBD2
cdr3_aa: SAGLAGVTDTQY

j_call: TRBJ2-7
cdr3_length: 13
v_call: TRBV5-1
d_call: TRBD2
cdr3_aa: ASSLGLAESYEQY

j_call: TRBJ2-1
cdr3_length: 9
v_call: TRBV7-9
d_call: -
cdr3_aa: ASSFDHEQF

j_call: TRBJ1-1
cdr3_length: 10
v_call: TRBV11-2
d_call: -
cdr3_aa: ASSLAVPEAF

j_call: TRBJ2-2
cdr3_length: 13
v_call: TRBV7-6
d_call: -
cdr3_aa: ASSLELEGTGELF

j_call: TRBJ2-1
cdr3_length: 13
v_call: TRBV25-1
d_call: -
cdr3_aa: ASSEYSLSYNEQF

j_call: TRBJ2-5
cdr3_length: 12
v_call: TRBV13
d_call: -
cdr3_aa: ATGPSLQGETQY

j_call: TRBJ2-7
cdr3_length: 12
v_call: TRBV7-7
d_call: TRBD1
cdr3_aa: ASSHSTGAYEQY

j_call: TRBJ2-1
cdr3_length: 10
v_call: TRBV19
d_call: -
cdr3_aa: ASTIGGNEQF

j_call: TRBJ2-2
cdr3_length: 14
v_call: TRBV2
d_call: -
cdr3_aa: ASSEVANHGTGELF

j_call: TRBJ2-1
cdr3_length: 13
v_call: TRBV27
d_call: -
cdr3_aa: ASSLVGVNRNEQF

j_call: TRBJ2-3
cdr3_length: 13
v_call: TRBV5-1
d_call: -
cdr3_aa: ASSLEGQNTDTQY

j_call: TRBJ2-7
cdr3_length: 14
v_call: TRBV27
d_call: -
cdr3_aa: ASSPGGGKIPYEQY

j_call: TRBJ2-7
cdr3_length: 12
v_call: TRBV9
d_call: TRBD2
cdr3_aa: ASSAGTSGYEQY

j_call: TRBJ2-5
cdr3_length: 12
v_call: TRBV18
d_call: TRBD2
cdr3_aa: ASSPREGEETQY

j_call: TRBJ2-7
cdr3_length: 13
v_call: TRBV27
d_call: -
cdr3_aa: ASSSRGLSGAEQY

j_call: TRBJ2-7
cdr3_length: 14
v_call: TRBV4-1
d_call: TRBD1
cdr3_aa: ASSQVQGQGTYEQY

j_call: TRBJ2-1
cdr3_length: 15
v_call: TRBV7-8
d_call: -
cdr3_aa: ASSLGSQIGSDNEQF

j_call: TRBJ2-7
cdr3_length: 16
v_call: TRBV5-1
d_call: TRBD2
cdr3_aa: ASSGTGTSGSDLDEQY

j_call: TRBJ1-4
cdr3_length: 11
v_call: TRBV27
d_call: -
cdr3_aa: ASSILGLDKLF

j_call: TRBJ2-3
cdr3_length: 15
v_call: TRBV2
d_call: TRBD2
cdr3_aa: ASSTVTSGGSTDTQY

j_call: TRBJ2-5
cdr3_length: 13
v_call: TRBV27
d_call: -
cdr3_aa: ASSSGVAEGETQY

j_call: TRBJ2-3
cdr3_length: 13
v_call: TRBV7-2
d_call: -
cdr3_aa: ASSLASLGGDTQY

j_call: TRBJ2-1
cdr3_length: 14
v_call: TRBV7-2
d_call: -
cdr3_aa: ASSLFVRGSYNEQF

j_call: TRBJ2-1
cdr3_length: 16
v_call: TRBV6-4
d_call: -
cdr3_aa: ASIIRNTSRDSYNEQF

j_call: TRBJ2-1
cdr3_length: 14
v_call: TRBV5-8
d_call: TRBD2
cdr3_aa: ASSLGTSGRTGEQF

j_call: TRBJ2-1
cdr3_length: 13
v_call: TRBV7-8
d_call: -
cdr3_aa: ASSLGLVRSNEQF

j_call: TRBJ1-5
cdr3_length: 13
v_call: TRBV7-2
d_call: -
cdr3_aa: ASSLEGGPYQPQH

j_call: TRBJ2-3
cdr3_length: 18
v_call: TRBV29-1
d_call: TRBD2
cdr3_aa: SVEGTGLEWLAGATDTQY

j_call: TRBJ2-1
cdr3_length: 16
v_call: TRBV11-3
d_call: TRBD2
cdr3_aa: ASSSNPGLAGGWNEQF

j_call: TRBJ2-7
cdr3_length: 10
v_call: TRBV5-5
d_call: -
cdr3_aa: ASSPHYYEQY

j_call: TRBJ2-2
cdr3_length: 13
v_call: TRBV2
d_call: -
cdr3_aa: ASSARLLRTGELF

j_call: TRBJ1-2
cdr3_length: 11
v_call: TRBV14
d_call: -
cdr3_aa: ASSQEGSYGYT